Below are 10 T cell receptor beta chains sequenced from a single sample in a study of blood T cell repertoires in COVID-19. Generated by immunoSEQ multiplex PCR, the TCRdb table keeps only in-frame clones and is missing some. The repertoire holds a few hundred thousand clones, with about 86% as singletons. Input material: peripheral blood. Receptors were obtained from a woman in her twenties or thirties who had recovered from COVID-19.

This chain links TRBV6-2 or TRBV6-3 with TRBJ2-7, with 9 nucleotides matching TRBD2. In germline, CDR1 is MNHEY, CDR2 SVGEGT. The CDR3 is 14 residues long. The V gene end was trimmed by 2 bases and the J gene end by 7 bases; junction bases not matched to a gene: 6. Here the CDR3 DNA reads TGTGCCAGCAGTTACCTGGCGGGAGGGCTGGAGCAGTACTTC. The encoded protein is CASSYLAGGLEQYF.

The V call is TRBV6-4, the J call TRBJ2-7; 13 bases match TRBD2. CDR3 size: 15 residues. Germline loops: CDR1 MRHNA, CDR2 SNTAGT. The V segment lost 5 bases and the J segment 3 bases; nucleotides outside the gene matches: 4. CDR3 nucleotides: TGTGCCAGCAGTCCGGGGACTAGCGGGAACTACGAGCAGTACTTC. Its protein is CASSPGTSGNYEQYF.

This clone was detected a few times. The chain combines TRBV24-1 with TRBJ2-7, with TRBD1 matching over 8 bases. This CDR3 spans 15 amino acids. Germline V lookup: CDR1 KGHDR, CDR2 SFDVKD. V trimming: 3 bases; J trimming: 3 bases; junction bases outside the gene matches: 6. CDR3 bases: TGTGCCACCAGTGATCCAGACAGGGGAGGCTACGAGCAGTACTTC. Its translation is CATSDPDRGGYEQYF.

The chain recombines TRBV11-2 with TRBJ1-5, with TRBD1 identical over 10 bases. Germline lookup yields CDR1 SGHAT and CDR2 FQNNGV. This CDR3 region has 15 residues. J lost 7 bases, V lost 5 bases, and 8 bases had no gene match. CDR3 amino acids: CASSDLGQGIQPQHF. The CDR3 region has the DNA TGTGCCAGCAGCGACCTGGGACAGGGGATCCAGCCCCAGCATTTT.

CDR3 sequence reads: CASSYSSGNTIYF. The DNA for the CDR3 is TGTGCCAGCAGTTACTCGTCGGGAAACACCATATATTTT. The chain employs TRBV6-5 and TRBJ1-3; D uncertain. V shed 0 bases and J shed 4 bases, with 4 bases lying between them. In germline, CDR1 is MNHEY, CDR2 SVGAGI. This CDR3 has 13 amino acids.

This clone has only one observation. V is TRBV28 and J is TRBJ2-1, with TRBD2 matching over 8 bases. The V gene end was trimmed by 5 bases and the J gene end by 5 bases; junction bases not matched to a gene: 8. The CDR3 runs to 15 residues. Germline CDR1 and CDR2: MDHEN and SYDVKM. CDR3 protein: CASSPGTSSHNEQFF. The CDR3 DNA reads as TGTGCCAGCAGTCCCGGGACTAGTTCCCACAATGAGCAGTTCTTC.

Here the CDR3 reads CASGDRGNSPLHF. In nucleotides, the CDR3 is TGTGCCAGCGGTGACAGGGGTAATTCACCCCTCCACTTT. The chain joins TRBV5-4 to TRBJ1-6, with 8 bases fitting TRBD1. The junction had 3 bases not matched to a gene; V was cut back by 7 bases and J by 6 bases. CDR1 is SGHNT and CDR2 is YYREEE in the germline V gene (reference sequence). The CDR3 loop spans 13 amino acids.

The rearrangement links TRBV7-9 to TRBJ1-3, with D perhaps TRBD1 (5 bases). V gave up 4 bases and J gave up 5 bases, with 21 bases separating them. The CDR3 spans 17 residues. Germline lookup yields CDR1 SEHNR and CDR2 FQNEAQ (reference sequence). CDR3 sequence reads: CASSSGQGQYPRNTIYF. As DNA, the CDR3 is TGTGCCAGCAGCTCCGGACAAGGACAATACCCAAGAAACACCATATATTTT.

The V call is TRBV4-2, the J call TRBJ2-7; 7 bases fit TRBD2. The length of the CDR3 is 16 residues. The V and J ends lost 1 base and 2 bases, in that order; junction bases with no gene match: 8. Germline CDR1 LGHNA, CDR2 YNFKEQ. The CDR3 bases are TGTGCCAGCAGCCAAGGGTTAGCGGGTTTAACCTACGAGCAGTACTTC. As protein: CASSQGLAGLTYEQYF.

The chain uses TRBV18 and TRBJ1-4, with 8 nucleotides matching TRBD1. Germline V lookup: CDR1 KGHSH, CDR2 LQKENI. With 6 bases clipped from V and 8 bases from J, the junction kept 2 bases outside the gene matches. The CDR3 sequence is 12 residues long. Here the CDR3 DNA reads TGTGCCAGCTCCGACAGGGGCGAAAAACTGTTTTTT. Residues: CASSDRGEKLFF.